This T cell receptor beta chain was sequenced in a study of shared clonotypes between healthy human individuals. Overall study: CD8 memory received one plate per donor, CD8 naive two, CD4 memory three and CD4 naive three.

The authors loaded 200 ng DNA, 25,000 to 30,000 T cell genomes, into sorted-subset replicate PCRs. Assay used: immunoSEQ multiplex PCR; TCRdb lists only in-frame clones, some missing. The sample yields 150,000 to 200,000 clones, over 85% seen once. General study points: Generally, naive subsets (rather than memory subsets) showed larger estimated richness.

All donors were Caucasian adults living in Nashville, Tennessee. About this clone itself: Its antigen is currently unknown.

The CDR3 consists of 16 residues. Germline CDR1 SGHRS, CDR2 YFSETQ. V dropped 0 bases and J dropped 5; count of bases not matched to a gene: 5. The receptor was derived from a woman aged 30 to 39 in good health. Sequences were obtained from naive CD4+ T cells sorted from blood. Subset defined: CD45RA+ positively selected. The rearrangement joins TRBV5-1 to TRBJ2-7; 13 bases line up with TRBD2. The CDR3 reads CASSLALLAGGDEQYF. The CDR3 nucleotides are TGCGCCAGCAGCTTGGCCTTACTAGCGGGAGGGGACGAGCAGTACTTC.